This T cell receptor beta chain was sequenced for a study of CD8+ T cells in alopecia areata. This clone was seen more than once but under ten times. cDNA reverse transcribed from extracted RNA served as the sequencing template. Sequencing used immunoSEQ multiplex PCR; TCRdb keeps in-frame clones, though not all of them. The table records 100,000 or so clones, 60% of them present only once. The CDR3 has 14 amino acids. Germline CDR1 is MNHNY and CDR2 is SVGAGI (reference sequence). Deletions cut 8 bases from V and 3 bases from J, with 13 bases between. The treatment here: oral pan-JAK inhibitor, 5-10 mg twice daily.

The clonotype comes from a human donor with alopecia areata. The rearrangement joins TRBV6-6 to TRBJ2-2; no firm D call. The sample was CD8+ T cells sorted from blood, taken between weeks 55 and 65, from a patient treated with tofacitinib. The CDR3 region has the DNA TGTGCCAGCGCCCAAGGACCTCACACCGGGGAGCTGTTTTTT. It codes for CASAQGPHTGELFF.